These 14 T cell receptor beta chains originate from one sample sequenced in a study of T cells in Graves' hyperthyroidism and ophthalmopathy. Template material for amplifying TCR beta CDR3 regions consisted of RNA transcripts. During a first-round RT-PCR of the TCR CDR3, the HTBI primer set was used. One entry per CDR3 protein, called by TCRdb with MiXCR from the multiplex PCR reads. The sample yields hundreds of thousands of distinct CDR3 sequences, about 18% seen once. Sequences were obtained from blood. The receptors stem from a woman aged 18-35 years with Graves' hyperthyroidism.

There are many counts of this clonotype. The rearrangement uses TRBV6-2 or TRBV6-3 and TRBJ1-5; D is unclear. This CDR3 contains 15 residues. Germline loops: CDR1 MNHEY, CDR2 SVGEGT. The ends were cut back, 6 bases at V and 2 bases at J, with 14 bases in the middle. CDR3 amino acids: CASSQGPPGNQPQHF. For the CDR3, the DNA is TGTGCCAGCAGCCAAGGGCCCCCAGGCAATCAGCCCCAGCATTTT.

This clonotype was observed many times. V usage is TRBV12-3 or TRBV12-4 and J usage is TRBJ2-7; D is perhaps TRBD1 (6 bases). The CDR3 is 14 amino acids. V was shortened by 6 bases and J by 3 bases, with 15 bases between the two germline ends. The CDR3 sequence: CASRGRGRFYEQYF. As DNA, the CDR3 is TGTGCCAGCAGGGGCAGGGGTCGGTTCTACGAGCAGTACTTC.

This clonotype was detected many times. The chain carries TRBV12-3 or TRBV12-4 and TRBJ1-1; D is ambiguous. This CDR3 spans 15 amino acids. Between the trimmed V and J ends, which lost 5 bases and 6 bases, there was a span of 19 bases. CDR3 sequence (DNA): TGTGCCAGCAGTCCGCCGTTACAAAGGGCCCCTGAAGCTTTCTTT. Its protein is CASSPPLQRAPEAFF.

This chain uses TRBV6-1 with TRBJ1-5; 7 positions match TRBD1. Losses at the gene ends were 6 bases for V and 10 bases for J; bases not matched to a gene: 9. The CDR3 is made up of 13 amino acids. Germline loops: CDR1 MNHNS, CDR2 SASEGT. The CDR3 is CASRRQGPEPQHF. The CDR3 bases are TGTGCCAGCAGACGACAGGGACCGGAACCCCAGCATTTT.

This chain links TRBV27 with TRBJ1-2; 7 bases map to TRBD1. This CDR3 comprises 16 residues. V shed 5 bases, J shed 4 bases, and the junction held 13 bases outside the gene matches. Germline loops: CDR1 MNHEY, CDR2 SMNVEV (reference sequence). CDR3 bases: TGTGCCAGCAGTCCGGGACAGCCAACGTCGGGCTATGGCTACACCTTC. Its protein product is CASSPGQPTSGYGYTF.

For this clonotype: A clone one base away is much larger, so this may be a read error. The chain combines TRBV20-1 with TRBJ2-4; D ambiguous. Germline V gene data show CDR1 as DFQATT and CDR2 as SNEGSKA (reference sequence). CDR3 length: 13 residues. V was shortened by 4 bases and J by 4 bases, with 11 bases between the two germline ends. This CDR3 reads CSAISQKKNIQYF. Here the CDR3 DNA reads TGCAGTGCTATATCTCAGAAAAAAAACATTCAGTACTTC.

The rearrangement uses TRBV12-3 or TRBV12-4 and TRBJ1-2; 7 nucleotides align to TRBD1. The CDR3 sequence is 16 residues long. V gave up 6 bases and J gave up 6 bases; unmatched junction bases: 16. The CDR3 loop reads CASRMTGFVGGNGYTF. CDR3 nucleotide sequence: TGTGCCAGCAGGATGACAGGGTTTGTCGGTGGGAATGGCTACACCTTC.

V usage is TRBV18 and J usage is TRBJ1-1, with D possibly TRBD1 on 6 matching bases. In germline, CDR1 is KGHSH, CDR2 LQKENI. Trimming removed 4 bases at V and 5 bases at J, with 14 bases between. CDR3 length equals 14 residues. The CDR3 spells CASSLQGQWTEAFF. The DNA of the CDR3 is TGTGCCAGCTCACTACAGGGTCAATGGACTGAAGCTTTCTTT.

This clonotype was seen at least ten times. The V call is TRBV15, the J call TRBJ1-2; maybe TRBD1 (6 bases). V was pared by 1 base and J by 5 bases, with 14 bases between. CDR1 LNHNV and CDR2 YYDKDF come from the germline V gene (reference sequence). This CDR3 is 15 amino acids long. CDR3 residues: CATSRGSQGPYGYTF. CDR3 in DNA: TGTGCCACCAGCAGAGGGTCACAGGGTCCGTATGGCTACACCTTC. Complete variable domain (other parts from reference TRBV15 and TRBJ1-2): DAMVIQNPRYQVTQFGKPVTLSCSQTLNHNVMYWYQQKSSQAPKLLFHYYDKDFNNEADTPDNFQSRRPNTSFCFLDIRSPGLGDTAMYLCATSRGSQGPYGYTFGSGTRLTVV.

Notes on this clonotype: A much larger clone differs from this one at a single base, so this may be a read error. The chain employs TRBV12-3 or TRBV12-4 and TRBJ2-5; D call uncertain. CDR3 length: 15 amino acids. CDR3 nucleotides: TGTGCCAACAGTAAAAACACCTGGGGCCAAGAGACCCAGTACTTC. Translated: CANSKNTWGQETQYF.

This chain uses TRBV7-2 with TRBJ2-5; unclear D gene. In germline, CDR1 is SGHTA, CDR2 FQGNSA. The CDR3 has 15 amino acids. V dropped 1 base and J dropped 6 bases, with 15 bases sitting between them. The CDR3 loop is CASSLVAPVQQTQYF. DNA for the CDR3: TGTGCCAGCAGCTTAGTGGCGCCAGTGCAACAGACCCAGTACTTC. The whole variable domain, filled in from reference TRBV7-2 and TRBJ2-5, reads GAGVSQSPSNKVTEKGKDVELRCDPISGHTALYWYRQSLGQGLEFLIYFQGNSAPDKSGLPSDRFSAERTGGSVSTLTIQRTQQEDSAVYLCASSLVAPVQQTQYFGPGTRLLVL.

This chain uses TRBV4-1 with TRBJ1-5; a possible D gene is TRBD1 (5 bases). This CDR3 spans 17 amino acids. V was trimmed by 2 bases and J by 2 bases, leaving 16 bases between them. Looked up from germline, CDR1 is MGHRA and CDR2 is YSYEKL. The CDR3 region is CASSQRAGTGGNQPQHF. The CDR3 DNA is TGCGCCAGCAGCCAAAGGGCCGGGACGGGGGGCAATCAGCCCCAGCATTTT.

In its sample, this clonotype was seen many times. In nucleotides, the CDR3 is TGTGCCAGCAGTGGGGGACAGGGACGCTATGGCTACACCTTC. Translated: CASSGGQGRYGYTF. The chain has TRBV28 and TRBJ1-2, with 9 bases fitting TRBD1. Unmatched junction bases numbered 5, after V lost 5 bases and J lost 4 bases. CDR3 length: 14 residues. CDR1 is MDHEN, CDR2 SYDVKM, per germline.

The table lists this clonotype with many counts. The genes are TRBV27 and TRBJ1-1; D is uncertain. The V and J ends lost 2 bases and 8 bases respectively, with 12 bases between them. Per germline, CDR1 MNHEY and CDR2 SMNVEV (reference sequence). The length of the CDR3 is 13 residues. The CDR3 coding sequence is TGTGCCAGCAGTTTAAACCCGAATACGGAAGCTTTCTTT. Its translation: CASSLNPNTEAFF.